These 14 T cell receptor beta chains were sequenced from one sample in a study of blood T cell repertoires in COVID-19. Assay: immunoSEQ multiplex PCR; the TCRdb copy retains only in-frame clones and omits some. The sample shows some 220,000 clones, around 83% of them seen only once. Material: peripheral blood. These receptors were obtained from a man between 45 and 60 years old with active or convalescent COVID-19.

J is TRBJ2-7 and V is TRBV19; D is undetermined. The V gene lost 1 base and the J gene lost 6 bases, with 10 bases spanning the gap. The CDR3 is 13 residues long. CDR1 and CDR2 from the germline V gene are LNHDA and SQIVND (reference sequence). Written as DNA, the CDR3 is TGTGCCAGTAGTATAGTCTTGGCGGCCGAGCAGTACTTC. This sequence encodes CASSIVLAAEQYF.

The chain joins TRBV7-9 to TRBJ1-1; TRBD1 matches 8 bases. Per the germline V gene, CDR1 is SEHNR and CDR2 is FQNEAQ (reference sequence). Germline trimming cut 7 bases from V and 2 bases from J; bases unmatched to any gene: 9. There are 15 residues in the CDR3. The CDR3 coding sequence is TGTGCCAGCACTTCCCCGGACAGGGCAAACACTGAAGCTTTCTTT. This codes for CASTSPDRANTEAFF.

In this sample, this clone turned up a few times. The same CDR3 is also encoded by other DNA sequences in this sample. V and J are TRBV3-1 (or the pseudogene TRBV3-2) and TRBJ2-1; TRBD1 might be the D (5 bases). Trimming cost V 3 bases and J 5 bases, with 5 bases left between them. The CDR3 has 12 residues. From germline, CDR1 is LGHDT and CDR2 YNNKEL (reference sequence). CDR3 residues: CASSQTDNEQFF. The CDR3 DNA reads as TGTGCCAGCAGCCAGACAGACAATGAGCAGTTCTTC.

CDR3 region: CASSLLAANTGELFF. In nucleotides, the CDR3 is TGCGCCAGCAGCCTCTTGGCGGCGAACACCGGGGAGCTGTTTTTT. The chain is built from TRBV5-1 and TRBJ2-2; D is unclear. The germline V gene has CDR1 SGHRS and CDR2 YFSETQ. The CDR3 has 15 amino acids. Trimming cost V 4 bases and J 0 bases, with 10 bases left between them.

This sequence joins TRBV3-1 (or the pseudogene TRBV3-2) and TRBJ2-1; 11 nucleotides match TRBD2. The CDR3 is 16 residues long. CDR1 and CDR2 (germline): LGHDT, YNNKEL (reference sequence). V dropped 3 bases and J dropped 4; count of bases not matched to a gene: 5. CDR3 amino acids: CASSHSGLADYNEQFF. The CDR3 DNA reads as TGTGCCAGCAGCCACTCGGGACTAGCGGATTACAATGAGCAGTTCTTC.

The CDR3 DNA follows: TGTGCCAGTAGTCACCCGACAGGGAAGACTGAAGCTTTCTTT. It is translated as CASSHPTGKTEAFF. The V gene is TRBV19, the J gene TRBJ1-1; 7 bases map to TRBD1. Germline CDR1 LNHDA, CDR2 SQIVND (reference sequence). Trimming cost V 5 bases and J 5 bases; bases outside gene matches: 8. This CDR3 comprises 14 residues.

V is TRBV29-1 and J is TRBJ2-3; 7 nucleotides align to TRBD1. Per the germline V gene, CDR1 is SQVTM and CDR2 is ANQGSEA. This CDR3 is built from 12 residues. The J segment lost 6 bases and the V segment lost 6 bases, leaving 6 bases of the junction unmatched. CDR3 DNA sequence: TGCAGCGTCCTACAGGGGTCGGATACGCAGTATTTT. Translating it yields CSVLQGSDTQYF.

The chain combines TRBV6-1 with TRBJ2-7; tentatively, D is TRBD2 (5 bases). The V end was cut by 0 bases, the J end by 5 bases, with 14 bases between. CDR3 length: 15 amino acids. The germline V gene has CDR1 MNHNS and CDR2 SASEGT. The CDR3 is CASSEARYGNHEQYF. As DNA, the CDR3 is TGTGCCAGCAGTGAAGCGCGGTACGGGAACCACGAGCAGTACTTC.

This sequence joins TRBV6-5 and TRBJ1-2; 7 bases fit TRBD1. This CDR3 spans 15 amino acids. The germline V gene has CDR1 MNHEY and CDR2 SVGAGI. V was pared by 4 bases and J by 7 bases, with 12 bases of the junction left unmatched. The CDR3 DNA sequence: TGTGCCAGCAGTTCCTCGACAGGGTCTGGTGGTGGCTACACCTTC. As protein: CASSSSTGSGGGYTF.

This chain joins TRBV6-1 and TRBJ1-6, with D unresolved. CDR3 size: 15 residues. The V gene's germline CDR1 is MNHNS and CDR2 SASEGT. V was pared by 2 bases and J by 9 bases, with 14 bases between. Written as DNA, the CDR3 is TGTGCCAGCAGTGAAAAAGGGCGACTACGTTCACCCCTCCACTTT. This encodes CASSEKGRLRSPLHF.

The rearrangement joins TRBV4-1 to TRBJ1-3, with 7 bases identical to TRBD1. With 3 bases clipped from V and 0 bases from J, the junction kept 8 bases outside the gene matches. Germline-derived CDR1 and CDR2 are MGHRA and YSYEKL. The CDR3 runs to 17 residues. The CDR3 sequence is CASSQKPGQSSGNTIYF. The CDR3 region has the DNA TGCGCCAGCAGCCAGAAGCCGGGACAGAGCTCTGGAAACACCATATATTTT.

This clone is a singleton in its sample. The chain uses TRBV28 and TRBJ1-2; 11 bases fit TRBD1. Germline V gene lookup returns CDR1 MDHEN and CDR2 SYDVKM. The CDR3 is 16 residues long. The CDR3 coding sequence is TGTATCGGCGCGGGACAGGGGGGGGGAAGTAACTATGGCTACACCTTC. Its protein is CIGAGQGGGSNYGYTF.

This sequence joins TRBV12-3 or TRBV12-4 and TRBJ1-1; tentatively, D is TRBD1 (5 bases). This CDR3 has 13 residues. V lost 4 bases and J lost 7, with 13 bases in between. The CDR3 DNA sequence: TGTGCCAGCAGTTCTCTTGAGGGACTTGAAGCTTTCTTT. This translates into CASSSLEGLEAFF.

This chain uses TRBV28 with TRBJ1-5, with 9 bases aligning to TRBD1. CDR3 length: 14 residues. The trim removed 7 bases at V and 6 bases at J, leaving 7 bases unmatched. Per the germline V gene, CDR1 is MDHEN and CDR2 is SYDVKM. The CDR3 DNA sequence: TGTGCCAGCACGCCGGGACAGGGAGGTCAGCCCCAGCATTTT. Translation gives CASTPGQGGQPQHF.